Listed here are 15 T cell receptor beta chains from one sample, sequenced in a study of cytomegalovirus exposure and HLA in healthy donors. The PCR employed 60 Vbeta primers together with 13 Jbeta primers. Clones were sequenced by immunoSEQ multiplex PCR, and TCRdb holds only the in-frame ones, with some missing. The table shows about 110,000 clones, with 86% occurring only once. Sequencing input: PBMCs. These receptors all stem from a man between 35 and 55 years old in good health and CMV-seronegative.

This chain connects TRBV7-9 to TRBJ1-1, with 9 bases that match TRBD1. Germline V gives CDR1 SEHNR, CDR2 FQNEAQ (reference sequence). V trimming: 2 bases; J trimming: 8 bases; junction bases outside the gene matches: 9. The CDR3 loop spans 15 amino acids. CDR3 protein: CASSLSGQGWGEAFF. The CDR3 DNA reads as TGTGCCAGCAGCTTATCCGGACAGGGGTGGGGGGAAGCTTTCTTT.

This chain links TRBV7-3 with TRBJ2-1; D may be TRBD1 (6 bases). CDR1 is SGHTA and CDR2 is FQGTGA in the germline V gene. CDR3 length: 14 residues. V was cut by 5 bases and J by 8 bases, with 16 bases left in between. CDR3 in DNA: TGTGCCAGCAGCCGTCTAACAGGGTTCCATGAGCAGTTCTTC. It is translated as CASSRLTGFHEQFF.

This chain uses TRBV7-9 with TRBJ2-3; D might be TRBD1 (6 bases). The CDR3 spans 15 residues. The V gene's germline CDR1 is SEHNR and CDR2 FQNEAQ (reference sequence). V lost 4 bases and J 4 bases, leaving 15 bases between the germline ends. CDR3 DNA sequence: TGTGCCAGCAGCTCATACAGGGTGGCCGCAGATACGCAGTATTTT. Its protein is CASSSYRVAADTQYF. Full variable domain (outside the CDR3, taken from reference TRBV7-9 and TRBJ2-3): DTGVSQNPRHKITKRGQNVTFRCDPISEHNRLYWYRQTLGQGPEFLTYFQNEAQLEKSRLLSDRFSAERPKGSFSTLEIQRTEQGDSAMYLCASSSYRVAADTQYFGPGTRLTVL.

The CDR3: CASSLPPDTEAFF. The CDR3 nucleotides are TGTGCCAGCAGCTTACCCCCCGACACTGAAGCTTTCTTT. The rearrangement uses TRBV7-9 and TRBJ1-1; D uncertain. Germline V gene data show CDR1 as SEHNR and CDR2 as FQNEAQ (reference sequence). Trimming shortened V by 2 bases and J by 3 bases, and 7 bases separated the two germline ends. This CDR3 has 13 residues.

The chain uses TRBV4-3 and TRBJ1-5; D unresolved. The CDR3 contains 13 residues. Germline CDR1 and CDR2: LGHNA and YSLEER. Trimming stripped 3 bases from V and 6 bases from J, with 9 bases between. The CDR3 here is CASSHRGIQPQHF. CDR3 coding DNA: TGCGCCAGCAGCCACCGGGGAATTCAGCCCCAGCATTTT.

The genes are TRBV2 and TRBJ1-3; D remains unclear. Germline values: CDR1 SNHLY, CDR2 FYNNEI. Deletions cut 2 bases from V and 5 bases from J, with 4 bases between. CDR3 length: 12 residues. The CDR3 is CASSENRNTIYF. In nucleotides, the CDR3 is TGTGCCAGCAGTGAAAACAGAAACACCATATATTTT.

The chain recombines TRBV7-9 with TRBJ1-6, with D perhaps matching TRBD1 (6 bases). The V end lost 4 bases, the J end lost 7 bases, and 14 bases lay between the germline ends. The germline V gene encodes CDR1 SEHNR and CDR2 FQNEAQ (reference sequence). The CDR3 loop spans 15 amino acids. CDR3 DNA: TGTGCCAGCAGCTCGGGGGGCGCATGGAATTCACCCCTCCACTTT. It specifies CASSSGGAWNSPLHF.

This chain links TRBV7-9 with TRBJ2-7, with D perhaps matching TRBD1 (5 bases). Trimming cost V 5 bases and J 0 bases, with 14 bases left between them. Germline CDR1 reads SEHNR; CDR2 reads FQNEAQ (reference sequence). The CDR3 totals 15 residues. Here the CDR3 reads CASSPHATVSYEQYF. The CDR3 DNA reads TGTGCCAGCAGCCCCCATGCGACAGTCTCCTACGAGCAGTACTTC. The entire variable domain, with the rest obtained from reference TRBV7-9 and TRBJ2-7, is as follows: DTGVSQNPRHKITKRGQNVTFRCDPISEHNRLYWYRQTLGQGPEFLTYFQNEAQLEKSRLLSDRFSAERPKGSFSTLEIQRTEQGDSAMYLCASSPHATVSYEQYFGPGTRLTVT.

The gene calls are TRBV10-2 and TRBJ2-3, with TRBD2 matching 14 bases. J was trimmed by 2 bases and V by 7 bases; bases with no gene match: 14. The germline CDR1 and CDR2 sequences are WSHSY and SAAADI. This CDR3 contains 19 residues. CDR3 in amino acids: CASIGLAGGQYRDTDTQYF. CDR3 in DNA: TGCGCCAGCATTGGACTAGCGGGGGGACAATATCGGGACACAGATACGCAGTATTTT.

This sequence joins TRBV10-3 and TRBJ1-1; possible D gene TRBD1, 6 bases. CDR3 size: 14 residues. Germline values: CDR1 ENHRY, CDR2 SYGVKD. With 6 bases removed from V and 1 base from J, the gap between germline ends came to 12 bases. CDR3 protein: CAIRPSGQNTEAFF. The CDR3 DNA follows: TGTGCCATCAGACCTTCGGGACAGAACACTGAAGCTTTCTTT.

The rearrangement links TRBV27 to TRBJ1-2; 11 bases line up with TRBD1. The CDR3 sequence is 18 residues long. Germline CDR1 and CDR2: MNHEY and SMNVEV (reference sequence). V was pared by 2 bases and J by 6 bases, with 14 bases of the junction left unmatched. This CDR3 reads CASSLRTPGTGGPNGYTF. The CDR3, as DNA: TGTGCCAGCAGTTTAAGGACTCCCGGGACAGGGGGTCCGAATGGCTACACCTTC.

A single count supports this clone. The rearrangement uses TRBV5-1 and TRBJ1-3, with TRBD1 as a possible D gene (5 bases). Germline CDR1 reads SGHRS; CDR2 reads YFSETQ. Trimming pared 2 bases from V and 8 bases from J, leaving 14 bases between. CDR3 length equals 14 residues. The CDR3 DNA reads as TGCGCCAGCAGCTTTACTGGGGCGGATGACACCATATATTTT. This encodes CASSFTGADDTIYF.

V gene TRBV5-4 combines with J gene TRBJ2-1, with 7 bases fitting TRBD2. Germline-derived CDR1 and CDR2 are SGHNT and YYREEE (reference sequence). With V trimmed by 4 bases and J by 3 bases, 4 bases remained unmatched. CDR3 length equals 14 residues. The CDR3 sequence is CASSRSGVYNEQFF. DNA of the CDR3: TGTGCCAGCAGCCGGAGCGGGGTCTACAATGAGCAGTTCTTC.

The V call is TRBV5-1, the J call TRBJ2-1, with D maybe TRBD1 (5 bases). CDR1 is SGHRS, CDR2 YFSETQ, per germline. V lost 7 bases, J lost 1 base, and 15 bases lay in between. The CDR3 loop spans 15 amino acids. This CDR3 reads CASARISGSYNEQFF. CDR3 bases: TGCGCCAGCGCCCGAATCTCAGGGTCCTACAATGAGCAGTTCTTC.

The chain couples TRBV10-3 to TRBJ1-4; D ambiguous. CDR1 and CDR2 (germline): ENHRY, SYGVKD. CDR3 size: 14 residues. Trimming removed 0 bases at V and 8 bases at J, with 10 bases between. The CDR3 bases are TGTGCCATCAGTGAGTCGAGGCAGATGGAAAAACTGTTTTTT. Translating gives CAISESRQMEKLFF.